The rows below give T cell receptor beta chains drawn from one sample of a study of blood T cells in healthy people across ages. TCRdb independently ran MiXCR on the 5' RACE reads; one entry per CDR3 protein. The sample holds nearly 1 million distinct CDR3 sequences, 51% seen once. Specimen: blood. These receptors were obtained from a woman aged 60 to 75 in good health. The CDR3 runs from the conserved cysteine through the conserved F or W.

>TRBV4-3
CASSQVIAGGRPYEQYF
>TRBV4-1
CASSQDRRNTDTQYF
>TRBV7-8
CASSHRGGSIEAFF
>TRBV28
CASSVERQDTEAFF
>TRBV12-3/TRBV12-4
CASSLEEPSTDTQYF
>TRBV18
CASSPPGGGEAFF
>TRBV14
CASSQPRNSGYTF
>TRBV6-2/TRBV6-3
CASTLLAGLADNEQFF
>TRBV11-2
CASSLPRLAGGVNEQFF
>TRBV5-6
CASTRTASYEQYF
>TRBV20-1
CSAIEAWSNEQFF
>TRBV27
CASSFFEAGGMDTQYF
>TRBV6-2/TRBV6-3
CASSYSRGLRGYTF
>TRBV20-1
CSARDSAGGSYEQYF
>TRBV24-1
CATSEAIGTGDQPQHF
>TRBV10-3
CAISEWGETQYF
>TRBV30
CAWARDRESAYGYTF
>TRBV28
CACREGALASQGEQYF
>TRBV6-5
CASGDWETQYF
>TRBV5-1
CASSSHGPGQVVTDTQYF
>TRBV11-1
CASSFWGKEADTQYF
>TRBV28
CASLSWATDTQYF
>TRBV4-1
CASSRGLFRSGRELYNEQFF
>TRBV3-1
CASSQYSSYEQYF
>TRBV12-3/TRBV12-4
CASSPSGRENEQFF
>TRBV30
CARRSWRSPLHF
>TRBV7-2
CASSFGSVGFSSSYEQYF
>TRBV29-1
CSVEGEQGVDTQYF
>TRBV6-1
CASTHQRARDRGSQPQHF
>TRBV18
CASSPPAGKGNEQFF
>TRBV28
CASSPDRDNQPQHF
>TRBV6-1
CASRTALTSGLYNEQFF
>TRBV29-1
CSVEMRNKHYEQYF
>TRBV2
CASRGTSDTGELFF
>TRBV20-1
CSARDPRAGDEQYF
>TRBV5-1
CASRAGTSSYNEQFF
>TRBV4-3
CASSSGTGGLTNEKLFF
>TRBV29-1
CSVETGGGSLSYEQYF
>TRBV9
CASSVADSPYNEQFF
>TRBV20-1
CSARERTYGYTF
>TRBV4-3
CASSQGTGGADTQYF
>TRBV20-1
CSAAMNSYNSPLHF
>TRBV20-1
CSARKSAESYNEQFF
>TRBV30
CAWSAIVRQGNYGYTF
>TRBV29-1
CSVDFSGTFYNEQYF
>TRBV20-1
CSARRTRGTGNYNEQFF
>TRBV27
CASSWGAKNIQYF
>TRBV7-2
CASSLYSGETDTQYF
>TRBV5-5
CASSFSDTPSEQYF
>TRBV30
CAWGNGAKNIQYF
>TRBV6-5
CASQGGYNEQFF
>TRBV6-2/TRBV6-3
CASSYSKVFVVGGTEAFF
>TRBV20-1
CSAPVETGHEQYF
>TRBV3-1
CASSLRQQSYEQYF
>TRBV20-1
CSAREASGLLLGEQFF
>TRBV9
CASSPTSDSSYNEQFF
>TRBV7-2
CASSPGLAGTGYEQYF